The 14 T cell receptor beta chains in this list originate from one sample, sequenced in a study of T cell responses to AZD1222 COVID-19 vaccine. Sequencing was performed with immunoSEQ multiplex PCR; in TCRdb, only in-frame clones are kept and a portion is missing. This table holds 95,000 to 110,000 clones, 89% found once. Sample: peripheral blood, taken on day 0 of AZD1222 vaccination. The receptors were gathered from an adult in good health.

This chain connects TRBV11-3 to TRBJ1-2, with D hard to call. The CDR3 covers 16 residues. Per germline, CDR1 SGHNT and CDR2 YENEEA. The V end lost 5 bases, the J end lost 8 bases, and 24 bases lay between the germline ends. The CDR3 region is CASSPPGLIVARGYTF. In nucleotides, the CDR3 is TGTGCCAGCAGCCCCCCGGGCCTAATTGTTGCCCGGGGCTACACCTTC.

The chain combines TRBV3-1 (or the pseudogene TRBV3-2) with TRBJ2-3; perhaps TRBD2 as D (5 bases). The CDR3 contains 17 residues. Germline values: CDR1 LGHDT, CDR2 YNNKEL (reference sequence). With 0 bases removed from V and 3 bases from J, the gap between germline ends came to 16 bases. The chain's CDR3 is CASSQELGGVGTDTQYF. CDR3 nucleotide sequence: TGTGCCAGCAGCCAAGAACTAGGCGGAGTGGGAACAGATACGCAGTATTTT.

In its sample, this clone was seen once. In DNA form, the CDR3 reads TGTGCCAGCAGCATGACTAGCTGGCCCTTCTCCTACGAGCAGTACTTC. Translation gives CASSMTSWPFSYEQYF. The rearrangement joins TRBV11-2 to TRBJ2-7; 7 nucleotides line up with TRBD2. The CDR3 consists of 16 residues. Per germline, CDR1 SGHAT and CDR2 FQNNGV. V was pared by 5 bases and J by 0 bases, with 10 bases of the junction left unmatched.

This clone has only one observation. This chain connects TRBV7-9 to TRBJ1-6; possible D gene TRBD1, 6 bases. Germline V CDR1 and CDR2: SEHNR, FQNEAQ (reference sequence). With 1 base removed from V and 7 bases from J, the gap between germline ends came to 11 bases. The CDR3 is 15 residues long. CDR3 nucleotides: TGTGCCAGCAGCTTAGAAGGACAGAACAATTCACCCCTCCACTTT. Protein: CASSLEGQNNSPLHF.

The J gene is TRBJ1-5, the V gene TRBV10-3; D gene uncertain. The V end was cut by 4 bases, the J end by 7 bases, with 11 bases between. From germline, CDR1 is ENHRY and CDR2 SYGVKD. This CDR3 is built from 13 residues. CDR3 loop: CAISVRTDQPQHF. The CDR3 DNA reads as TGTGCCATCAGTGTTCGGACGGACCAGCCCCAGCATTTT.

V usage is TRBV18 and J usage is TRBJ2-1; 11 bases align to TRBD2. After removal of 5 bases from V and 4 bases from J, the junction contained 7 bases not matched to a gene. Per germline, CDR1 KGHSH and CDR2 LQKENI. CDR3 length: 16 residues. CDR3 sequence (DNA): TGTGCCAGCTCAACGGGGACTAGCGGAACTTACAATGAGCAGTTCTTC. It yields the protein CASSTGTSGTYNEQFF.

This clone came up once. The chain recombines TRBV5-1 with TRBJ2-3, with D perhaps matching TRBD1 or TRBD2 (8 bases each). From germline, CDR1 is SGHRS and CDR2 YFSETQ. V shed 4 bases and J shed 4 bases, with 19 bases lying between them. The CDR3 is made up of 16 amino acids. The CDR3 protein is CASSPRGREVPDTQYF. CDR3 bases: TGCGCCAGCAGCCCCAGGGGGCGGGAGGTCCCAGATACGCAGTATTTT.

The gene calls are TRBV19 and TRBJ1-5, with 11 bases lining up with TRBD1. CDR3 length: 13 residues. Germline lookup yields CDR1 LNHDA and CDR2 SQIVND (reference sequence). V dropped 10 bases and J dropped 4; count of bases not matched to a gene: 3. CDR3: CATRDRGNQPQHF. The CDR3, as DNA: TGTGCCACCAGGGACAGGGGGAATCAGCCCCAGCATTTT.

This chain's CDR3 is CASSLSGNGYTF. For the CDR3, the DNA is TGTGCCAGCAGTTTATCGGGGAATGGCTACACCTTC. The chain is built from TRBV28 and TRBJ1-2, with D unclear. The CDR3 is made up of 12 amino acids. The V end was cut by 1 base, the J end by 6 bases, with 6 bases between. In germline, CDR1 is MDHEN, CDR2 SYDVKM.

The rearrangement uses TRBV9 and TRBJ2-7, with 8 bases lining up with TRBD1. Trimming removed 4 bases from V and 6 bases from J; junction bases left unmatched: 15. Germline V gene data show CDR1 as SGDLS and CDR2 as YYNGEE. The CDR3 is 16 residues long. CDR3 nucleotides: TGTGCCAGCAGCCCTACTTGGACAGGGCAGGTTGGCGAGCAGTACTTC. Protein product: CASSPTWTGQVGEQYF.

This chain connects TRBV3-1 (or the pseudogene TRBV3-2) to TRBJ2-5; TRBD2 aligns across 15 bases. The CDR3 is 17 residues long. The V and J ends lost 5 bases and 2 bases, in that order; junction bases with no gene match: 6. Germline V gene sequence: CDR1 LGHDT, CDR2 YNNKEL (reference sequence). In DNA, the CDR3 is TGTGCCAGCAGCTCCAGGACTAGCGGGAGGGGACAAGAGACCCAGTACTTC. Translated, it gives CASSSRTSGRGQETQYF.

V is TRBV29-1 and J is TRBJ2-1, with D unclear. The length of the CDR3 is 12 residues. CDR1 and CDR2 (germline): SQVTM, ANQGSEA. CDR3 in DNA: TGCATCACCAAGTCCGGGTACAATGAGCAGTTCTTC. Residues: CITKSGYNEQFF.

J is TRBJ1-5 and V is TRBV3-1 (or the pseudogene TRBV3-2), with D possibly being TRBD1 (5 bases). V gave up 3 bases and J gave up 6 bases, with 12 bases separating them. CDR1 and CDR2 (germline): LGHDT, YNNKEL (reference sequence). There are 14 residues in the CDR3. The CDR3 sequence: CASSQTTGGQPQHF. The CDR3 coding sequence is TGTGCCAGCAGCCAGACGACTGGGGGTCAGCCCCAGCATTTT.

The chain uses TRBV5-8 and TRBJ1-2; tentative D call: TRBD1 (5 bases). Germline V CDR1 and CDR2: SGHTS, YDEGEE. CDR3 length: 12 amino acids. V lost 6 bases and J 8 bases, leaving 14 bases between the germline ends. DNA for the CDR3: TGTGCCAGCATCCGGGACGGATGGGGCTACACCTTC. This sequence encodes CASIRDGWGYTF. Using reference TRBV5-8 and TRBJ1-2 for the parts outside the CDR3, the full variable domain is EAGVTQSPTHLIKTRGQQATLRCSPISGHTSVYWYQQALGLGLQFLLWYDEGEERNRGNFPPRFSGRQFPNYSSELNVNALELEDSALYLCASIRDGWGYTFGSGTRLTVV.